A selection of T cell receptor beta chains follows, all from one sample in a study of T cells in Graves' hyperthyroidism and ophthalmopathy. MiXCR, applied by TCRdb to the multiplex PCR reads, yields one record per CDR3 protein. This sample yields some 350,000 distinct CDR3 sequences, of which approximately 14% are seen a single time; about a third belongs to the top ten. The specimen was blood. These receptor sequences come from a middle-aged woman with Graves' ophthalmopathy. The CDR3 runs from the conserved cysteine through the conserved F or W. The D gene is left open where the match is weak. Clone size is stated in some rows and not others, as once, few, many or a class when expanded.

D | size | J | V | CDR3 | DNA
TRBD1 | many | TRBJ1-1 | TRBV2 | CASRVGTVNTEAFF | TGTGCCAGCAGGGTGGGGACAGTAAACACTGAAGCTTTCTTT
TRBD2 | . | TRBJ2-1 | TRBV19 | CASSMTSGRPQLFF | TGTGCCAGTAGTATGACTAGCGGGAGGCCACAACTGTTCTTC
. | many | TRBJ2-2 | TRBV10-1 | CASSPTSSTGELFF | TGCGCCAGCAGCCCCACTTCTAGCACCGGGGAGCTGTTTTTT
. | few | TRBJ1-5 | TRBV7-9 | CASSLSGDQPQHF | TGTGCCAGCAGCTTAAGTGGAGATCAGCCCCAGCATTTT
TRBD2 | many | TRBJ2-1 | TRBV7-2 | CASSLLAGGQNEQFF | TGTGCCAGCAGCCTACTAGCGGGGGGGCAAAATGAGCAGTTCTTC
. | . | TRBJ2-3 | TRBV14 | CASSQAGWGFSTDTQYF | TGTGCCAGCAGCCAAGCCGGTTGGGGGTTTAGTACAGATACGCAGTATTTT
TRBD2 | many | TRBJ2-3 | TRBV7-9 | CASSLAGGPPDTQYF | TGTGCCAGCAGCTTAGCGGGAGGGCCACCAGATACGCAGTATTTT
. | many | TRBJ1-4 | TRBV11-2 | CASSSPLGDATNEKLFF | TGTGCCAGCAGCTCGCCGCTAGGGGATGCAACTAATGAAAAACTGTTTTTT
TRBD2 | many | TRBJ2-1 | TRBV27 | CASSRASGRNEQFF | TGTGCCAGCAGTCGCGCTAGCGGGAGGAATGAGCAGTTCTTC
. | many | TRBJ1-5 | TRBV15 | CATSRTKRNSNQPQHF | TGTGCCACCAGCAGAACAAAACGGAATAGCAATCAGCCCCAGCATTTT
TRBD1 | . | TRBJ1-1 | TRBV7-9 | CASSLSGQGATEAFF | TGTGCCAGCAGCTTATCTGGACAGGGGGCGACTGAAGCTTTCTTT
TRBD1 | . | TRBJ1-1 | TRBV5-8 | CASSQLRGRFAEAFF | TGTGCCAGCAGCCAGCTCAGGGGGCGGTTTGCTGAAGCTTTCTTT
TRBD2 | few | TRBJ2-4 | TRBV27 | CASSLGSFKGRELAKNIQYF | TGTGCCAGCAGTTTGGGGTCCTTCAAGGGGCGGGAGTTGGCCAAAAACATTCAGTACTTC
. | many | TRBJ2-3 | TRBV28 | CASSLTRQPTQYF | TGTGCCAGCAGTCTCACGCGACAGCCCACGCAGTATTTT
. | many | TRBJ2-5 | TRBV28 | CASSPQGIQETQYF | TGTGCCAGCAGCCCGCAGGGCATCCAAGAGACCCAGTACTTC
. | many | TRBJ2-5 | TRBV15 | CATSRTGQIQETQYF | TGTGCCACCAGCAGAACTGGACAGATTCAAGAGACCCAGTACTTC
. | many | TRBJ1-5 | TRBV6-1 | CASSELTGNNQPQHF | TGTGCCAGCAGTGAACTCACAGGCAACAATCAGCCCCAGCATTTT
. | . | TRBJ1-2 | TRBV5-5 | CASSPPWVNYGYTF | TGTGCCAGCAGCCCCCCCTGGGTTAACTATGGCTACACCTTC
. | . | TRBJ1-1 | TRBV28 | CASKERNTGAFF | TGTGCCAGCAAAGAAAGGAACACTGGAGCTTTCTTT
. | many | TRBJ2-1 | TRBV7-2 | CASSLVGGSYNEQFF | TGTGCCAGCAGCTTAGTTGGGGGGTCCTACAATGAGCAGTTCTTC
TRBD2 | many | TRBJ2-1 | TRBV2 | CASSPTSGRAGEQFF | TGTGCCAGCAGCCCCACTAGCGGGAGGGCCGGAGAGCAGTTCTTC
. | . | TRBJ2-3 | TRBV4-1 | CASSQPMDTQYF | TGCGCCAGCAGCCAACCGATGGATACGCAGTATTTT
. | many | TRBJ2-7 | TRBV28 | CASSFPGSTYEQYF | TGTGCCAGCAGTTTCCCCGGTTCAACCTACGAGCAGTACTTC